These T cell receptor beta chains were read from a single sample in a study of metastatic and nonmetastatic thyroid tumors. TCRdb re-clonotyped the PCR reads via MiXCR. The repertoire consists of about 38,000 clones, with 25% to 30% occurring once and the leading ten covering about a tenth. Sequencing was done on a sample of blood. These receptors were taken from a male donor with papillary thyroid cancer or a benign thyroid nodule (not recorded which). Some clones in this sample may be carry-over from other donors' samples. Each CDR3 is given with its conserved first and last residue. A D gene is named only where the DNA matches it firmly. Rows may omit the clone size; those that give it use once, few, many or a size class.

>TRBJ2-1|few|TRBV6-4|TRBD2
CASIPLAGEQFF
TGTGCCAGCATTCCTCTAGCGGGGGAGCAGTTCTTC
>TRBJ2-7|few|TRBV12-3/TRBV12-4|-
CASSPDRQSYEQYF
TGTGCCAGCAGTCCTGACAGACAATCCTACGAGCAGTACTTC
>TRBJ2-7|-|TRBV5-4|TRBD1
CASSFRDRGPYEQYF
TGTGCCAGCAGCTTCCGGGACAGGGGGCCCTACGAGCAGTACTTC
>TRBJ2-5|-|TRBV5-8|-
CASSRQRWETQYF
TGTGCCAGCTCGCGGCAGCGGTGGGAGACCCAGTACTTC
>TRBJ2-7|medium-sized|TRBV12-3/TRBV12-4|-
CASSVGLRGSYEQYF
TGTGCCAGCAGTGTGGGACTCCGCGGGTCCTACGAGCAGTACTTC
>TRBJ2-7|-|TRBV6-1|-
CASSPLLADSSYEQYF
TGTGCCAGCAGCCCACTCCTAGCGGACAGCTCCTACGAGCAGTACTTC
>TRBJ2-3|-|TRBV27|-
CASSRTAGRTDTQYF
TGTGCCAGCAGTCGGACAGCGGGGCGCACAGATACGCAGTATTTT
>TRBJ2-7|-|TRBV28|-
CASIGGSEYEQYF
TGTGCCAGCATCGGGGGATCAGAATACGAGCAGTACTTC
>TRBJ2-7|many|TRBV9|-
CASSPRVSAAYEQYF
TGTGCCAGCAGCCCCCGCGTTAGCGCGGCTTACGAGCAGTACTTC
>TRBJ2-3|many|TRBV6-4|TRBD2
CASSDGTSDTDTQYF
TGTGCCAGCAGTGACGGGACTAGCGACACAGATACGCAGTATTTT
>TRBJ1-2|-|TRBV5-4|-
CASSLANIIGTSNYGYTF
TGTGCCAGCAGCTTGGCCAATATAATCGGCACCTCTAACTATGGCTACACCTTC
>TRBJ1-1|many|TRBV19|-
CASLLQGGNTEAFF
TGTGCCAGTTTGCTGCAGGGTGGGAACACTGAAGCTTTCTTT
>TRBJ2-3|-|TRBV5-1|-
CASSLGFDRKTDTQYF
TGCGCCAGCAGCTTGGGGTTCGACCGCAAAACAGATACGCAGTATTTT
>TRBJ2-7|-|TRBV15|-
CATSRDGLFYEQYF
TGTGCCACCAGCAGAGATGGCCTCTTTTACGAGCAGTACTTC
>TRBJ2-5|-|TRBV5-1|-
CASSLASPLGGEWVYF
TGCGCCAGCAGCTTGGCAAGCCCCTTAGGGGGAGAGTGGGTGTACTTC
>TRBJ1-6|few|TRBV12-3/TRBV12-4|-
CASSLGPAGDSYNSPLHF
TGTGCCAGCAGTTTAGGACCGGCAGGTGACTCCTATAATTCACCCCTCCACTTT
>TRBJ1-1|-|TRBV6-1|TRBD1
CASRRQGDEAFF
TGTGCCAGCAGACGACAGGGAGATGAAGCTTTCTTT
>TRBJ2-5|many|TRBV24-1|TRBD2
CATSDLGTTVQETQYF
TGTGCCACCAGTGATTTGGGGACTACCGTACAAGAGACCCAGTACTTC
>TRBJ2-1|few|TRBV11-1|-
CASRAGVNEQFF
TGTGCCAGCCGGGCAGGGGTAAATGAGCAGTTCTTC
>TRBJ1-3|few|TRBV20-1|-
CSARGVTNSGNTIYF
TGCAGTGCTAGAGGGGTAACTAACTCTGGAAACACCATATATTTT
>TRBJ2-5|many|TRBV4-1|TRBD1
CASSQEGTAGGTQYF
TGCGCCAGCAGCCAAGAGGGGACAGCCGGTGGGACCCAGTACTTC
>TRBJ2-1|medium-sized|TRBV9|-
CASSVGWGHENEQFF
TGTGCCAGCAGCGTAGGTTGGGGCCACGAGAATGAGCAGTTCTTC
>TRBJ1-1|few|TRBV10-1|TRBD1
CASSHTGGATEAFF
TGCGCCAGCAGTCATACAGGGGGAGCCACTGAAGCTTTCTTT
>TRBJ1-1|-|TRBV6-1|-
CASTLFSTGNTEAFF
TGTGCCAGCACCTTATTTTCGACAGGTAACACTGAAGCTTTCTTT
>TRBJ2-7|-|TRBV11-2|TRBD2
CASRPGGYEQYF
TGTGCCAGCAGACCGGGGGGGTACGAGCAGTACTTC
>TRBJ1-2|-|TRBV20-1|-
CSARDAANYGYTF
TGCAGTGCTAGAGATGCAGCCAACTATGGCTACACCTTC
>TRBJ1-1|-|TRBV27|-
CASRPRSRENTEAFF
TGTGCCAGCAGACCAAGGTCCAGGGAGAACACTGAAGCTTTCTTT